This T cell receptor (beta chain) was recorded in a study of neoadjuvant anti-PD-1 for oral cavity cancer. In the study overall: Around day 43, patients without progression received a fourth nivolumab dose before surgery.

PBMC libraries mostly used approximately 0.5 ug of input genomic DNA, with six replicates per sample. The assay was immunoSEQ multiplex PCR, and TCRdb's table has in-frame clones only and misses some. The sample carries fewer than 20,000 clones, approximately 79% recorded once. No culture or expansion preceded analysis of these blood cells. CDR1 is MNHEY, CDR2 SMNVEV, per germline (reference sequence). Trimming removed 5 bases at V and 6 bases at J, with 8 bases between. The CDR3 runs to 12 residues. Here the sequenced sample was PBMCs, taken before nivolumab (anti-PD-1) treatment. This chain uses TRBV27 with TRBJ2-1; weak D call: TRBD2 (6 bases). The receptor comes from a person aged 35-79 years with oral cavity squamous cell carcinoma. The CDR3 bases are TGTGCCAGCAGTCACGGGAGCAATGAGCAGTTCTTC. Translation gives CASSHGSNEQFF.